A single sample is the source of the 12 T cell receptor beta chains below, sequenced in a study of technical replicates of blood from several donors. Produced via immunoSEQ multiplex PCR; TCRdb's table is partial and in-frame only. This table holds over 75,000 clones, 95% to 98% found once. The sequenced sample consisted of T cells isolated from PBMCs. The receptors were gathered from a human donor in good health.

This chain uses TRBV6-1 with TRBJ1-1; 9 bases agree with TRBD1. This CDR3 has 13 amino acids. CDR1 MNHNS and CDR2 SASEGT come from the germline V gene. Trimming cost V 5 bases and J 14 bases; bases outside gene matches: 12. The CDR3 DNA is TGTGCCAGCAGTTCTACAGGGGGCTCGTGGGGATTCTTT. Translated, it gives CASSSTGGSWGFF.

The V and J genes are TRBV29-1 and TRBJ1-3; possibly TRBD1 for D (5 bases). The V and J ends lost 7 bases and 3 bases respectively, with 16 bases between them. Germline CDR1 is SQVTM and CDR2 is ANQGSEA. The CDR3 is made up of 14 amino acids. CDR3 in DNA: TGCAGCGCAACCTTCGGGACTTATGGAAACACCATATATTTT. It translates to CSATFGTYGNTIYF. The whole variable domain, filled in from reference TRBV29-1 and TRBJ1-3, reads SAVISQKPSRDICQRGTSLTIQCQVDSQVTMMFWYRQQPGQSLTLIATANQGSEATYESGFVIDKFPISRPNLTFSTLTVSNMSPEDSSIYLCSATFGTYGNTIYFGEGSWLTVV.

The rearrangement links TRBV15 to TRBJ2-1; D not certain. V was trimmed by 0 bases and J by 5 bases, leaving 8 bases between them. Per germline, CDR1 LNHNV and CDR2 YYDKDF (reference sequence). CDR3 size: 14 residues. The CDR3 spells CATSRDSRNNEQFF. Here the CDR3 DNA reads TGTGCCACCAGCAGAGATTCCAGAAACAATGAGCAGTTCTTC. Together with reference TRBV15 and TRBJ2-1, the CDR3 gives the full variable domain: DAMVIQNPRYQVTQFGKPVTLSCSQTLNHNVMYWYQQKSSQAPKLLFHYYDKDFNNEADTPDNFQSRRPNTSFCFLDIRSPGLGDTAMYLCATSRDSRNNEQFFGPGTRLTVL.

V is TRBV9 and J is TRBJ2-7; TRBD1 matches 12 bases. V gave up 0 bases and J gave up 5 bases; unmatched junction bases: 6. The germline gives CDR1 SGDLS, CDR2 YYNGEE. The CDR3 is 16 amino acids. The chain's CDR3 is CASSVATGTGGDEQYF. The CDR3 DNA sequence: TGTGCCAGCAGCGTAGCTACGGGGACAGGGGGCGACGAGCAGTACTTC. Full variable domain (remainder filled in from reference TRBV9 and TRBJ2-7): DSGVTQTPKHLITATGQRVTLRCSPRSGDLSVYWYQQSLDQGLQFLIQYYNGEERAKGNILERFSAQQFPDLHSELNLSSLELGDSALYFCASSVATGTGGDEQYFGPGTRLTVT.

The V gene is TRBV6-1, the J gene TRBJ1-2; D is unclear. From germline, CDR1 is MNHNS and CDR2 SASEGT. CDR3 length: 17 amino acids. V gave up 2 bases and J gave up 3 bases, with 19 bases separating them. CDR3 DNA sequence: TGTGCCAGCAGTGAAAGTGGGCGAAGATTACTAGACTATGGCTACACCTTC. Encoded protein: CASSESGRRLLDYGYTF.

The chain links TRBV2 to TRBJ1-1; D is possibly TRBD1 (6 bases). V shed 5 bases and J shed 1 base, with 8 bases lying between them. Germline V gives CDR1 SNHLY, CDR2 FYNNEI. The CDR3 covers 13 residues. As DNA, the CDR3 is TGTGCCAGCAGTTCACAGGGGAACACTGAAGCTTTCTTT. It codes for CASSSQGNTEAFF. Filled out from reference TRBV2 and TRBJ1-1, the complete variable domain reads EPEVTQTPSHQVTQMGQEVILRCVPISNHLYFYWYRQILGQKVEFLVSFYNNEISEKSEIFDDQFSVERPDGSNFTLKIRSTKLEDSAMYFCASSSQGNTEAFFGQGTRLTVV.

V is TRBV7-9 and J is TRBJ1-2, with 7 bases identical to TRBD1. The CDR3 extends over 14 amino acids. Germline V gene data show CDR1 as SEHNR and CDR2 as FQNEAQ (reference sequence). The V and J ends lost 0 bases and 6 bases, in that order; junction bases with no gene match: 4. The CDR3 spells CASSLAGTVHGYTF. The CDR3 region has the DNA TGTGCCAGCAGCTTAGCTGGGACAGTCCATGGCTACACCTTC.

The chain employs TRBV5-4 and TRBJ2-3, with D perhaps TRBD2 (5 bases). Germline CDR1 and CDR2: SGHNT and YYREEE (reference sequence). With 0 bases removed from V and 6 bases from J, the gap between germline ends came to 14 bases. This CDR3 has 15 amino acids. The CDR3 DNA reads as TGTGCCAGCAGCTTGGACTGGGAGATGGCGGATACGCAGTATTTT. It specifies CASSLDWEMADTQYF.

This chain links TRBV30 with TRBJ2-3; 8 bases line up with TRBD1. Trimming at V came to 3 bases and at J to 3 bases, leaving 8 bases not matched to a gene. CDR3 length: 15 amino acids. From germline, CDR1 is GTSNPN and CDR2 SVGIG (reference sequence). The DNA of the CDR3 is TGTGCCTGGAGGCCTCGGACAGGGAGAACAGATACGCAGTATTTT. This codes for CAWRPRTGRTDTQYF.

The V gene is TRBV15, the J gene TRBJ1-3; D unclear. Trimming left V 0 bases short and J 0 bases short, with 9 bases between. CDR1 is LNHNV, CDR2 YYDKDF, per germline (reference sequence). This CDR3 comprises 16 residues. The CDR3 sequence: CATSRDFGSSGNTIYF. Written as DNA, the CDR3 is TGTGCCACCAGCAGAGATTTCGGGAGCTCTGGAAACACCATATATTTT.

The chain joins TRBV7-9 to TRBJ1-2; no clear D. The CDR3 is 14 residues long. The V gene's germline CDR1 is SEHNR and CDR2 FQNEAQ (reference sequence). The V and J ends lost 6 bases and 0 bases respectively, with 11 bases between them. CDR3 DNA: TGTGCCAGCAGAGCGGACTTAACTAACTATGGCTACACCTTC. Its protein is CASRADLTNYGYTF. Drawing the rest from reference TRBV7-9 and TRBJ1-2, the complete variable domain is DTGVSQNPRHKITKRGQNVTFRCDPISEHNRLYWYRQTLGQGPEFLTYFQNEAQLEKSRLLSDRFSAERPKGSFSTLEIQRTEQGDSAMYLCASRADLTNYGYTFGSGTRLTVV.

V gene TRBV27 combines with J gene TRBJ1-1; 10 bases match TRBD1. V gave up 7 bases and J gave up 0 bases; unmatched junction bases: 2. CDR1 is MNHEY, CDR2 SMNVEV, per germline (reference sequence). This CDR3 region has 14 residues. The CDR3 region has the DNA TGTGCCAGCATAGGACAGGGGGTGAACACTGAAGCTTTCTTT. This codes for CASIGQGVNTEAFF.